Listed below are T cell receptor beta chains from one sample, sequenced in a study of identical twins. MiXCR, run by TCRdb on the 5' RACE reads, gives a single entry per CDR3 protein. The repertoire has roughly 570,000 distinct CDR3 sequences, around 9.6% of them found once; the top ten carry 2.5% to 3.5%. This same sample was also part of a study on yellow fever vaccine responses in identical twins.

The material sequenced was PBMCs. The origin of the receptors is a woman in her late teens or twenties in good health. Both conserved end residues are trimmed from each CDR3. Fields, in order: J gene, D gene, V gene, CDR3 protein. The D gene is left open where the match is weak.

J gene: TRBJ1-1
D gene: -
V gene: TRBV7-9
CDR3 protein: ASSYNTENTEAF

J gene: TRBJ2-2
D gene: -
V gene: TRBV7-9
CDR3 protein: ASSSLRTGTGELF

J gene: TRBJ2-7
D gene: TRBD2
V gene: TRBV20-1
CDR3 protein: SARDDHSGPYEQY

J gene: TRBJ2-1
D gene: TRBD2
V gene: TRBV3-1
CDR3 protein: ASSQAGASGYNEQF

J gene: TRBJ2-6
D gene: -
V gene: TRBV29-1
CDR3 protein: SVLQRAGSGANVLT

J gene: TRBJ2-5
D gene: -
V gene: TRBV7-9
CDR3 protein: ASSLEGGPRETQY

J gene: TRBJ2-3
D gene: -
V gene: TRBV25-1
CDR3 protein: ASSEWPSKGTDTQY

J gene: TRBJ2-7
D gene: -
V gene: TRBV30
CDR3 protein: AWSVSQVANEQY

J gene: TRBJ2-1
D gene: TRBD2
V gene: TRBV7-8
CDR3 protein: ASSFKLAGGLYNEQF

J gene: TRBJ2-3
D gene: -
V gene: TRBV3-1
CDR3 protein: ASSEVEAGTRTDTQY

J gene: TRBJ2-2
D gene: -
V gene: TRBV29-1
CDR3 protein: SAGENTGELF

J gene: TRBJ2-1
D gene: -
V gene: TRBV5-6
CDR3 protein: ASSAEPLYNEQF

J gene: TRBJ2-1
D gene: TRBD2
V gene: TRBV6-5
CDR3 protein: ASSYSRLAGGIDEQF

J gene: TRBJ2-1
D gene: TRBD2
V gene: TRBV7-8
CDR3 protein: ASSVMLAGEGYNEQF

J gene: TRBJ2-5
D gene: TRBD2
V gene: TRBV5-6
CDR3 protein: ASSLYGTSRETQY

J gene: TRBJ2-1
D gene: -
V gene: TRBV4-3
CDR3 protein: ASSHVNNEQF

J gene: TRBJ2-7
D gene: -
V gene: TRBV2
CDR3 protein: ASSEQGRIYEQY

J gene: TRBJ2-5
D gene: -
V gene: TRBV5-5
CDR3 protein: ASSLDVGAYSYQETQY

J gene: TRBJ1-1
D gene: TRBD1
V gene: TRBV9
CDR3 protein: ASSVGTGALNTEAF

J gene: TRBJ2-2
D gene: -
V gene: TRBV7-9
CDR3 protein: ASSLEVRENTGELF

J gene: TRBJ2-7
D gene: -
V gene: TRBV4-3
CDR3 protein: ASSQDGRGAEQY

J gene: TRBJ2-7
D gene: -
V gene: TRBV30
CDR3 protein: AWSIGARYEQY

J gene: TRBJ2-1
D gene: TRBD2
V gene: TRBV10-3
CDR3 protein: AISEGGGAVEQF

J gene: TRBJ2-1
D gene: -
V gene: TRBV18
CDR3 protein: ASSPPKGEHGSNEQF